What follows is one TCR beta chain and its context. The V segment lost 6 bases and the J segment 0 bases; nucleotides outside the gene matches: 19. CDR1 and CDR2 (germline): ENHRY, SYGVKD. This CDR3 region has 19 residues. Patients at the Seattle site were enrolled during active infection and followed longitudinally. The data originate from a study of blood T cell repertoires in COVID-19. Across the whole study: Italy, Spain and the United States were the sources of the convalescent and acute COVID-19 samples. Sources were T cells, B-cell-depleted T cells, or PBMCs; the material itself was cDNA or gDNA.

Per the original methods: How many nucleated cells were present was estimated from reference gene primer amplification. Sequenced by immunoSEQ multiplex PCR; TCRdb stores in-frame clones only, minus some. The V and J calls and clone size were taken over from that table, and D and trimming were inferred from the DNA. The sample contains hundreds of thousands of clones, around nine tenths of which appear only once. The receptor was derived from a woman in her twenties or thirties with COVID-19, enrolled during active disease. Material: peripheral blood. The gene calls are TRBV10-3 and TRBJ1-1; 7 bases line up with TRBD1. The CDR3 sequence is CAIRGGQLALPAMNTEAFF. CDR3 DNA: TGTGCCATCAGGGGGGGACAGTTAGCCCTCCCGGCAATGAACACTGAAGCTTTCTTT.